The clone carrying this T cell receptor beta chain was recorded once. Its antigen is as yet unknown. These data are taken from a study of OX40 agonist ivuxolimab in advanced cancers. In the study overall: Patients were dosed intravenously with ivuxolimab at 0.01 to 10 mg/kg every 2 weeks. Study-wide results and caveats: The antigen specificity of the peripheral T cells (those that were expanded) was not determined.

Measured with immunoSEQ multiplex PCR; TCRdb has only the in-frame clones, and not every one. The sample lists 80,000 to 95,000 clones; about 91% were seen once. The CDR3 covers 14 residues. Per germline, CDR1 LNHDA and CDR2 SQIVND (reference sequence). Trimming took 7 bases from V and 2 from J; bases not matched to a gene: 2. The sequencing here drew on CD4+ or CD8+ T cells sorted from blood, taken in a trial of the OX40 agonist ivuxolimab. The clonotype was recovered from an adult with an advanced solid tumor such as melanoma, head and neck, liver or kidney cancer. The chain carries TRBV19 and TRBJ2-3; TRBD2 matches at 11 bases. CDR3 nucleotides: TGTGCCAGTAATAGCGGGGGGGCCACAGATACGCAGTATTTT. This gives the protein CASNSGGATDTQYF.